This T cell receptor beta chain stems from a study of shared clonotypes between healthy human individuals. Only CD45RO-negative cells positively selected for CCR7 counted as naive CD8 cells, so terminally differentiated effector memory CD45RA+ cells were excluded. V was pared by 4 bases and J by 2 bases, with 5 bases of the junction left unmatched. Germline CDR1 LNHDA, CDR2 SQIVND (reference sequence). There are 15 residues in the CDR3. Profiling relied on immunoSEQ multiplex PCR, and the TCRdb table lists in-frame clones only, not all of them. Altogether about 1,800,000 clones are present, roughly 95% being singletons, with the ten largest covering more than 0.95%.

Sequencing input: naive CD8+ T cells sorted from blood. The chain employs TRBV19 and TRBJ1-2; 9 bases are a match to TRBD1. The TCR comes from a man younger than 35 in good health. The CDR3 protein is CASSRDREGNYGYTF. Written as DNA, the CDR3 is TGTGCCAGTAGTAGGGACAGGGAGGGGAACTATGGCTACACCTTC. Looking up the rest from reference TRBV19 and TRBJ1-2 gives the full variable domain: DGGITQSPKYLFRKEGQNVTLSCEQNLNHDAMYWYRQDPGQGLRLIYYSQIVNDFQKGDIAEGYSVSREKKESFPLTVTSAQKNPTAFYLCASSRDREGNYGYTFGSGTRLTVV.